Listed here are 3 T cell receptor beta chains from one sample, sequenced in a study of cytomegalovirus exposure and HLA in healthy donors. This PCR relied on a set of 60 Vbeta primers and 13 Jbeta primers. This table comes from immunoSEQ multiplex PCR, and its TCRdb copy is limited to in-frame clones, with some not included. The repertoire has around 180,000 clones, approximately 80% of them found once; the top ten carry around 1.2%. Material: PBMCs. These receptors were taken from a girl aged 2 to 10 in good health and CMV-seropositive.

A remark on this clone: No conserved phenylalanine or tryptophan is present at the end of the CDR3, so a read error is the likely explanation. V usage is TRBV2 and J usage is TRBJ1-1, with a weak D call TRBD1 (5 bases). CDR3 size: 15 residues. Per germline, CDR1 SNHLY and CDR2 FYNNEI. The V end was cut by 5 bases, the J end by 4 bases, with 17 bases between. The CDR3 DNA sequence: TGTGCCAGCAGTACAATGAGTCAGGGCGGCACTGAAGCTTTCGTT. It specifies CASSTMSQGGTEAFV.

The chain is built from TRBV6-1 and TRBJ2-1; possible D gene TRBD2, 6 bases. Per the germline V gene, CDR1 is MNHNS and CDR2 is SASEGT. Trimming took off 7 bases at V and 8 bases at J, with 18 bases between the two ends. The CDR3 length is 14 residues. The CDR3 reads CASTLAALSDEQFF. CDR3 nucleotide sequence: TGTGCCAGCACGTTAGCGGCCCTAAGCGATGAGCAGTTCTTC.

V is TRBV19 and J is TRBJ2-5; 10 positions agree with TRBD1. CDR3 length: 16 amino acids. The V and J ends lost 1 base and 5 bases, in that order; junction bases with no gene match: 7. Germline V gene lookup returns CDR1 LNHDA and CDR2 SQIVND (reference sequence). The CDR3 bases are TGTGCCAGTAGTATAGCGACAGGGGGCGCGTCCGAGACCCAGTACTTC. Translation: CASSIATGGASETQYF.